Presented here are 21 T cell receptor beta chains from one specimen sequenced in a study of T cells in Graves' hyperthyroidism and ophthalmopathy. The source material, RNA transcripts, was used to amplify TCR beta CDR3 regions. First-round RT-PCR targeting the TCR CDR3 was performed with the HTBI primer set. TCRdb itself ran the multiplex PCR reads through MiXCR, one entry per CDR3 protein. Of 650,000 to 700,000 distinct CDR3 sequences detected, 15% to 20% appear once; the ten largest clones hold around a sixth. The sample taken for sequencing was blood. These receptors all stem from a man aged 50 to 59 with Graves' hyperthyroidism.

The chain has TRBV7-2 and TRBJ1-1; 7 bases are shared with TRBD1. This CDR3 is built from 15 residues. The junction had 6 bases not matched to a gene; V was cut back by 1 base and J by 4 bases. Per germline, CDR1 SGHTA and CDR2 FQGNSA. CDR3 DNA sequence: TGTGCCAGCAGCTTAGAGACAGGGAGGGTCACTGAAGCTTTCTTT. The encoded protein is CASSLETGRVTEAFF.

Many counts were recorded for this clonotype. The genes are TRBV28 and TRBJ2-5, with 8 bases lining up with TRBD2. This CDR3 comprises 18 residues. CDR1 and CDR2 (germline): MDHEN, SYDVKM. The ends lost 0 bases at V and 4 bases at J; junction bases unmatched: 13. CDR3 bases: TGTGCCAGCAGTTTATGGGGGGGGGGAGCGGGAGATAGAGAGACCCAGTACTTC. It translates to CASSLWGGGAGDRETQYF.

This clonotype was found a few times. V is TRBV29-1 and J is TRBJ1-2, with D possibly being TRBD1 (5 bases). The CDR3 extends over 14 amino acids. From germline, CDR1 is SQVTM and CDR2 ANQGSEA. V shed 3 bases and J shed 2 bases, with 13 bases lying between them. The chain's CDR3 is CSVERGVSNYGYTF. The CDR3 DNA reads TGCAGCGTTGAGAGAGGGGTATCAAACTATGGCTACACCTTC. Looking up the rest from reference TRBV29-1 and TRBJ1-2 gives the full variable domain: SAVISQKPSRDICQRGTSLTIQCQVDSQVTMMFWYRQQPGQSLTLIATANQGSEATYESGFVIDKFPISRPNLTFSTLTVSNMSPEDSSIYLCSVERGVSNYGYTFGSGTRLTVV.

This clonotype has just a few counts. The rearrangement uses TRBV5-1 and TRBJ1-5; a possible D gene is TRBD1 (5 bases). V was shortened by 3 bases and J by 3 bases, with 13 bases between the two germline ends. CDR3 length: 15 amino acids. From germline, CDR1 is SGHRS and CDR2 YFSETQ. CDR3 loop: CASSWGSGNNQPQHF. CDR3 nucleotide sequence: TGCGCCAGCAGCTGGGGGTCTGGTAACAATCAGCCCCAGCATTTT.

This clonotype has just a few counts. V and J are TRBV7-6 and TRBJ2-1; D perhaps matches TRBD2 (5 bases). With 2 bases removed from V and 3 bases from J, the gap between germline ends came to 14 bases. CDR1 is SGHVS, CDR2 FNYEAQ, per germline. This CDR3 is built from 16 residues. DNA for the CDR3: TGTGCCAGCAGCTTAAAAGCGGACGGACGCTACAATGAGCAGTTCTTC. Residues: CASSLKADGRYNEQFF.

The V gene is TRBV3-1, the J gene TRBJ2-3; D gene unclear. The CDR3 consists of 14 residues. Trimming took off 0 bases at V and 4 bases at J, with 8 bases between the two ends. Germline CDR1 is LGHDT and CDR2 is YNNKEL (reference sequence). The CDR3: CASSQDLVADTQYF. The CDR3 coding sequence is TGTGCCAGCAGCCAAGATTTGGTCGCAGATACGCAGTATTTT.

Ten or more counts support this clonotype. This chain uses TRBV12-3 or TRBV12-4 with TRBJ2-7; maybe TRBD1 (6 bases). This CDR3 is built from 14 residues. The V end lost 4 bases, the J end lost 1 base, and 11 bases lay between the germline ends. CDR3 DNA sequence: TGTGCCAGCAGTTACCCCGGGACATCCTACGAGCAGTACTTC. Amino acids: CASSYPGTSYEQYF.

This clonotype was picked up many times. The chain joins TRBV28 to TRBJ2-1, with D perhaps TRBD2 (5 bases). The CDR3 spans 15 residues. Germline-derived CDR1 and CDR2 are MDHEN and SYDVKM. The ends were cut back, 3 bases at V and 5 bases at J, with 14 bases in the middle. In DNA, the CDR3 is TGTGCCAGCAGTTTCCCGGGAACAACAAACAATGAGCAGTTCTTC. It codes for CASSFPGTTNNEQFF.

This chain connects TRBV6-1 to TRBJ1-1; D may be TRBD1 (5 bases). From germline, CDR1 is MNHNS and CDR2 SASEGT. V was clipped by 5 bases and J by 2 bases, with 12 bases between them. The CDR3 length is 14 residues. The CDR3 region has the DNA TGTGCCAGCAGTACGTCCACAGGTAACACTGAAGCTTTCTTT. It is translated as CASSTSTGNTEAFF.

V gene TRBV20-1 combines with J gene TRBJ2-1, with 8 bases matching TRBD1. The CDR3 is made up of 15 amino acids. Germline V lookup: CDR1 DFQATT, CDR2 SNEGSKA (reference sequence). The V gene end was trimmed by 0 bases and the J gene end by 7 bases; junction bases not matched to a gene: 8. CDR3: CSARDQGARLNEQFF. The DNA of the CDR3 is TGCAGTGCTAGAGATCAGGGGGCTCGACTTAATGAGCAGTTCTTC.

This chain joins TRBV6-9 and TRBJ2-5, with 7 nucleotides matching TRBD2. With 3 bases clipped from V and 4 bases from J, the junction kept 11 bases outside the gene matches. CDR3 length equals 16 residues. CDR1 is MNHGY and CDR2 is SVAAGI in the germline V gene. Written as DNA, the CDR3 is TGTGCCAGCAGTTACGGCGTGGGAGGGTTGTTAGAGACCCAGTACTTC. Its protein is CASSYGVGGLLETQYF.

This clonotype was seen many times. The chain links TRBV13 to TRBJ1-4; tentative D call: TRBD1 (6 bases). Trimming left V 2 bases short and J 5 bases short, with 12 bases between. This CDR3 region has 15 residues. Germline V lookup: CDR1 PRHDT, CDR2 FYEKMQ (reference sequence). CDR3 bases: TGTGCCAGCAGCTTATGGGCAAGGGGGAATGAAAAACTGTTTTTT. Translating gives CASSLWARGNEKLFF.

Note on this clonotype: This sequence may be a read error, since a much larger clone differs from it by one base. The V gene is TRBV28, the J gene TRBJ2-7, with 9 bases fitting TRBD1. The germline V gene has CDR1 MDHEN and CDR2 SYDVKM. The CDR3 totals 14 residues. The V segment lost 5 bases and the J segment 3 bases; nucleotides outside the gene matches: 5. The CDR3 sequence: CASSRMDRGYEQYF. CDR3 sequence (DNA): TGTGCCAGCAGTAGAATGGACAGGGGCTACGAGCAGTACTTC.

This clonotype was detected ten times or more. This chain connects TRBV6-1 to TRBJ2-7, with TRBD2 matching over 10 bases. V gave up 6 bases and J gave up 5 bases; unmatched junction bases: 10. CDR1 is MNHNS and CDR2 is SASEGT in the germline V gene. CDR3 length equals 15 residues. CDR3 DNA: TGTGCCAGCAGCACTCTAGCGGGAGTCCGGAACGAGCAGTACTTC. Translated: CASSTLAGVRNEQYF.

This clonotype has ten or more counts. The rearrangement uses TRBV28 and TRBJ2-4; 11 bases are shared with TRBD2. V was pared by 3 bases and J by 0 bases, with 10 bases of the junction left unmatched. Germline CDR1 is MDHEN and CDR2 is SYDVKM. This CDR3 is built from 19 residues. The CDR3 DNA sequence: TGTGCCAGCAGTTTCTTAACTAGCGGGAGAATCCGAGCCAAAAACATTCAGTACTTC. It specifies CASSFLTSGRIRAKNIQYF.

This clonotype was seen repeatedly, ten times or more. The chain joins TRBV19 to TRBJ1-1; D possibly corresponds to TRBD1 (5 bases). Trimming shortened V by 3 bases and J by 0 bases, and 14 bases separated the two germline ends. The CDR3 sequence is 16 residues long. The germline gives CDR1 LNHDA, CDR2 SQIVND (reference sequence). CDR3 DNA: TGTGCCAGTAGTATTTCCTGGACATCGTTGAACACTGAAGCTTTCTTT. This sequence encodes CASSISWTSLNTEAFF.

This clonotype has only one observation. This chain joins TRBV30 and TRBJ2-1; perhaps TRBD2 as D (5 bases). Trimming left V 2 bases short and J 2 bases short, with 13 bases between. Germline V gene lookup returns CDR1 GTSNPN and CDR2 SVGIG (reference sequence). This CDR3 is 15 amino acids long. The CDR3 is CAWSQGSGAYNEQFF. DNA of the CDR3: TGTGCCTGGAGTCAAGGGAGCGGAGCCTACAATGAGCAGTTCTTC.

This clonotype was found a few times. The CDR3 loop is CASSLTGLNGYTF. In nucleotides, the CDR3 is TGTGCCAGCAGCTTAACAGGGCTAAATGGCTACACCTTC. V is TRBV7-9 and J is TRBJ1-2; tentatively, D is TRBD1 (6 bases). With 2 bases removed from V and 6 bases from J, the gap between germline ends came to 10 bases. The germline CDR1 and CDR2 sequences are SEHNR and FQNEAQ (reference sequence). This CDR3 is 13 amino acids long.

This clonotype was counted many times. V gene TRBV2 combines with J gene TRBJ1-1; 7 bases map to TRBD1. The CDR3 loop spans 15 amino acids. Germline CDR1 and CDR2: SNHLY and FYNNEI. J lost 1 base, V lost 8 bases, and 10 bases had no gene match. The CDR3 bases are TGTGCCAGCCTCGGGACAGCCTATTCGAACACTGAAGCTTTCTTT. It specifies CASLGTAYSNTEAFF.

The rearrangement joins TRBV28 to TRBJ2-7, with TRBD1 matching over 7 bases. This CDR3 comprises 16 residues. V shed 2 bases and J 5 bases; nucleotides not matched to a gene: 12. Germline lookup yields CDR1 MDHEN and CDR2 SYDVKM. The CDR3 sequence is CASSLKAGGKFDEQYF. The CDR3 nucleotides read TGTGCCAGCAGTTTAAAGGCAGGGGGTAAGTTTGACGAGCAGTACTTC.

This clonotype turned up a few times. This chain joins TRBV28 and TRBJ1-1; D unclear. The CDR3 loop spans 12 amino acids. CDR1 and CDR2 from the germline V gene are MDHEN and SYDVKM. V lost 2 bases and J 7 bases, leaving 8 bases between the germline ends. CDR3 nucleotide sequence: TGTGCCAGCAGTTTAGCCAAGTATGAAGCTTTCTTT. It specifies CASSLAKYEAFF.